Presented here are 9 T cell receptor beta chains from one specimen sequenced in a study of blood T cell repertoires in COVID-19. Libraries were prepared by immunoSEQ multiplex PCR; TCRdb keeps only in-frame clonotypes and omits some of them. Of fewer than 250,000 clones listed, 90% were seen once; the top ten hold over 13%. The sample consisted of PBMCs or T cells enriched from blood (not recorded which). Source of these receptors: a man aged 25-40 years who had been exposed to COVID-19.

The rearrangement links TRBV23-1 to TRBJ2-3, with 8 nucleotides matching TRBD2. TRBV23-1 qualifies as an ORF whose function is uncertain. V trimming: 4 bases; J trimming: 3 bases; junction bases outside the gene matches: 12. This CDR3 region has 17 residues. The CDR3, as DNA: TGCGCCAGCAGTCCCTTAGTGAAGCGGGGGACTACAGATACGCAGTATTTT. Its protein product is CASSPLVKRGTTDTQYF.

This clone has just one count. This sequence joins TRBV4-1 and TRBJ2-5; possibly TRBD1 for D (5 bases). The CDR3 runs 15 residues. The ends were cut back, 1 base at V and 5 bases at J, with 14 bases in the middle. Germline V gives CDR1 MGHRA, CDR2 YSYEKL. The CDR3, as DNA: TGCGCCAGCAGCCAAGTCCCCCAGGGATTCGAGACCCAGTACTTC. It translates to CASSQVPQGFETQYF.

The J gene is TRBJ1-1, the V gene TRBV6-5, with 7 bases aligning to TRBD1. This CDR3 has 15 amino acids. Germline lookup yields CDR1 MNHEY and CDR2 SVGAGI. With 11 bases clipped from V and 5 bases from J, the junction kept 17 bases outside the gene matches. The CDR3 spells CASRSSGGMWTEAFF. The CDR3 bases are TGTGCCTCCCGTTCGTCAGGGGGAATGTGGACTGAAGCTTTCTTT.

The chain employs TRBV15 and TRBJ2-4, with D maybe TRBD2 (6 bases). The CDR3 sequence is 12 residues long. Germline values: CDR1 LNHNV, CDR2 YYDKDF (reference sequence). V was clipped by 8 bases and J by 1 base, with 6 bases between them. The CDR3 DNA reads TGTGCCACCCGGGGGGCCAAAAACATTCAGTACTTC. Translated: CATRGAKNIQYF.

This chain links TRBV19 with TRBJ2-3; a possible D gene is TRBD2 (6 bases). In germline, CDR1 is LNHDA, CDR2 SQIVND (reference sequence). Trimming took 10 bases from V and 5 from J, leaving 22 bases between them. This CDR3 comprises 15 residues. The CDR3 is CATTYTGTWGDTQYF. The CDR3 DNA is TGTGCCACTACCTACACCGGGACTTGGGGAGATACGCAGTATTTT.

This clone showed up just a few times. The chain uses TRBV28 and TRBJ2-1; a weak D match, TRBD1 (5 bases). This CDR3 spans 14 amino acids. The V and J ends lost 3 bases and 10 bases respectively, with 16 bases between them. In germline, CDR1 is MDHEN, CDR2 SYDVKM. CDR3 nucleotides: TGTGCCAGCAGTTTTGAAGGGGTAGCAACCGAGCAGTTCTTC. Translated, it gives CASSFEGVATEQFF.

The chain couples TRBV19 to TRBJ2-7; maybe TRBD2 (5 bases). V was shortened by 10 bases and J by 8 bases, with 21 bases between the two germline ends. CDR3 length: 13 residues. Germline V CDR1 and CDR2: LNHDA, SQIVND (reference sequence). This CDR3 is CATTPPEGIKQYF. The CDR3 nucleotides are TGTGCCACCACCCCTCCCGAGGGAATCAAGCAGTACTTC.

This chain links TRBV25-1 with TRBJ1-2; tentative D call: TRBD1 (5 bases). V dropped 2 bases and J dropped 2 bases, with 6 bases sitting between them. The CDR3 loop spans 13 amino acids. Germline V gene lookup returns CDR1 MGHDK and CDR2 SYGVNS. For the CDR3, the DNA is TGTGCCAGCAGTGAAACAGGAAACTATGGCTACACCTTC. Protein sequence: CASSETGNYGYTF.

The chain links TRBV12-1 to TRBJ1-5; the table assigns TRBD1, which was not confirmed against the DNA. TRBV12-1 is a pseudogene locus. CDR3 length: 17 residues. The CDR3 spells CASSFVQGFSENQPQHF. CDR3 sequence (DNA): TGTGCCAGCAGCTTTGTACAGGGCTTCAGTGAAAATCAGCCCCAGCATTTT.